The 25 T cell receptor beta chains below all came from one sample that was sequenced in a study of Ad26.COV2.S vaccination and SARS-CoV-2 variants. Treatment indicated: approximately 18 received Ad26.COV2.S at low or high dose, single or two shots; a few received placebo; per-sample allocation not given. Sampling took place 63 days after the first vaccine or placebo injection. The table came from immunoSEQ multiplex PCR; TCRdb's copy has only in-frame clones and leaves some out. The table has some 390,000 clones, about 88% seen once. The sample was peripheral blood, taken in a trial of Ad26.COV2.S vaccine versus placebo. The receptor source for this set is a person between 18 and 59 years old who received the Ad26.COV2.S COVID-19 vaccine or a placebo.

The chain uses TRBV27 and TRBJ2-2, with TRBD2 matching 9 bases. In germline, CDR1 is MNHEY, CDR2 SMNVEV (reference sequence). The CDR3 has 14 residues. The V and J ends lost 5 bases and 6 bases, in that order; junction bases with no gene match: 4. CDR3 sequence reads: CASSPVAGAGELFF. In nucleotides, the CDR3 is TGTGCCAGCAGTCCTGTAGCGGGGGCCGGGGAGCTGTTTTTT.

The chain employs TRBV7-9 and TRBJ2-1; perhaps TRBD2 as D (5 bases). The CDR3 runs to 17 residues. Trimming stripped 3 bases from V and 4 bases from J, with 19 bases between. Germline lookup yields CDR1 SEHNR and CDR2 FQNEAQ (reference sequence). The CDR3 region has the DNA TGTGCCAGCAGCTTCGGTTCAAGCGGTCTGGGGTACAATGAGCAGTTCTTC. This codes for CASSFGSSGLGYNEQFF. The whole variable domain, remainder taken from reference TRBV7-9 and TRBJ2-1, is DTGVSQNPRHKITKRGQNVTFRCDPISEHNRLYWYRQTLGQGPEFLTYFQNEAQLEKSRLLSDRFSAERPKGSFSTLEIQRTEQGDSAMYLCASSFGSSGLGYNEQFFGPGTRLTVL.

CDR3 DNA sequence: TGTGCCAGCAGCTTAGTTGGCACGGGGGCCGGCGTCCTTAACTATGGCTACACCTTC. This encodes CASSLVGTGAGVLNYGYTF. The genes are TRBV7-2 and TRBJ1-2; the D gene is possibly TRBD1 (6 bases). Germline CDR1 reads SGHTA; CDR2 reads FQGNSA. The CDR3 contains 19 residues. V gave up 1 base and J gave up 1 base, with 22 bases separating them.

The chain couples TRBV28 to TRBJ1-1; TRBD1 is a possible D gene (5 bases). This CDR3 has 12 amino acids. CDR1 is MDHEN and CDR2 is SYDVKM in the germline V gene. Trimming removed 6 bases at V and 3 bases at J, with 8 bases between. CDR3 sequence: CASRRGYTEAFF. The CDR3 bases are TGTGCCAGCAGACGGGGGTACACTGAAGCTTTCTTT. The full variable domain, its missing parts supplied by reference TRBV28 and TRBJ1-1, is DVKVTQSSRYLVKRTGEKVFLECVQDMDHENMFWYRQDPGLGLRLIYFSYDVKMKEKGDIPEGYSVSREKKERFSLILESASTNQTSMYLCASRRGYTEAFFGQGTRLTVV.

The rearrangement joins TRBV28 to TRBJ2-5, with 9 bases lining up with TRBD2. Germline V gene data show CDR1 as MDHEN and CDR2 as SYDVKM. Unmatched junction bases numbered 2, after V lost 3 bases and J lost 6 bases. This CDR3 has 13 residues. CDR3: CASSFASGKTQYF. The CDR3 nucleotides read TGTGCCAGCAGTTTTGCTAGCGGGAAGACCCAGTACTTC.

The chain is built from TRBV7-8 and TRBJ2-5; 9 bases align to TRBD2. After removal of 2 bases from V and 5 bases from J, the junction contained 12 bases not matched to a gene. This CDR3 has 17 amino acids. Germline V gene data show CDR1 as SGHVS and CDR2 as FQNEAQ. CDR3 nucleotide sequence: TGTGCCAGCAGCTTAAGACGCCTAGCGGGGAGGGTGGAGACCCAGTACTTC. Its protein is CASSLRRLAGRVETQYF.

This clone appeared a single time. The J gene is TRBJ1-6, the V gene TRBV6-5; 7 bases map to TRBD1. The CDR3 covers 13 residues. From germline, CDR1 is MNHEY and CDR2 SVGAGI. V lost 6 bases to trimming and J lost 5 bases; unmatched junction nucleotides: 1. For the CDR3, the DNA is TGTGCCAGCAGACAGGGGAATAATTCACCCCTCCACTTT. It translates to CASRQGNNSPLHF.

The CDR3 region is CASSLGQGSSPLHF. The CDR3 DNA reads TGCGCCAGCAGCCTTGGACAGGGCAGTTCACCCCTCCACTTT. V usage is TRBV5-1 and J usage is TRBJ1-6; TRBD1 agrees at 8 bases. CDR1 is SGHRS and CDR2 is YFSETQ in the germline V gene. CDR3 length: 14 residues. V dropped 4 bases and J dropped 9; count of bases not matched to a gene: 6.

The V and J genes are TRBV4-1 and TRBJ1-2, with 7 bases fitting TRBD1. V trimming: 1 base; J trimming: 8 bases; junction bases outside the gene matches: 4. Germline CDR1 MGHRA, CDR2 YSYEKL. This CDR3 has 13 amino acids. In nucleotides, the CDR3 is TGCGCCAGCAGCCAAGTTCAGGGGGAAGGCTACACCTTC. This codes for CASSQVQGEGYTF.

Concerning this clone: At the DNA level, this CDR3 is encoded by other sequences in the same sample as well. The gene calls are TRBV7-3 and TRBJ1-2; TRBD1 is a possible D gene (6 bases). The length of the CDR3 is 13 residues. Germline values: CDR1 SGHTA, CDR2 FQGTGA. V lost 5 bases, J lost 2 bases, and 9 bases lay in between. This CDR3 is CASSPDRNYGYTF. CDR3 nucleotide sequence: TGTGCCAGCAGCCCCGACAGGAACTATGGCTACACCTTC.

The rearrangement joins TRBV7-9 to TRBJ2-1; no clear D gene. V was clipped by 1 base and J by 6 bases, with 10 bases between them. Germline values: CDR1 SEHNR, CDR2 FQNEAQ (reference sequence). The CDR3 is 14 amino acids. The CDR3 DNA is TGTGCCAGCAGCTTAGGGAGTCTCCTCAATGAGCAGTTCTTC. As protein: CASSLGSLLNEQFF.

The sample holds one count of this clone. This chain links TRBV7-3 with TRBJ2-1; TRBD2 is a possible D gene (6 bases). The CDR3 spans 15 residues. V shed 5 bases and J shed 8 bases, with 19 bases lying between them. Germline CDR1 reads SGHTA; CDR2 reads FQGTGA. Here the CDR3 DNA reads TGTGCCAGCAGCCCCGGCAGGGCCACTAGCCATGAGCAGTTCTTC. Its translation is CASSPGRATSHEQFF.

The CDR3 sequence: CATLLRGGAHEQYF. Written as DNA, the CDR3 is TGTGCTACTCTACTACGGGGGGGCGCCCACGAGCAGTACTTC. The rearrangement joins TRBV28 to TRBJ2-7, with 8 bases matching TRBD2. From germline, CDR1 is MDHEN and CDR2 SYDVKM. The CDR3 extends over 14 amino acids.

This clone was detected only once. The rearrangement joins TRBV2 to TRBJ2-3, with a weak D call TRBD1 (5 bases). The CDR3 is made up of 12 amino acids. Trimming stripped 7 bases from V and 2 bases from J, with 7 bases between. Per the germline V gene, CDR1 is SNHLY and CDR2 is FYNNEI. The CDR3 DNA sequence: TGTGCCAGCACGGACAACACAGATACGCAGTATTTT. Translated: CASTDNTDTQYF.

V and J are TRBV29-1 and TRBJ2-7; 11 nucleotides agree with TRBD2. Trimming took 7 bases from V and 5 from J; bases not matched to a gene: 7. This CDR3 spans 13 amino acids. Germline-derived CDR1 and CDR2 are SQVTM and ANQGSEA. This CDR3 reads CSATSGSGNEQYF. CDR3 nucleotide sequence: TGCAGCGCCACTAGCGGGAGTGGAAACGAGCAGTACTTC.

This clone appeared a single time. The genes are TRBV18 and TRBJ2-7; 11 positions match TRBD2. Germline CDR1 KGHSH, CDR2 LQKENI. The ends lost 6 bases at V and 5 bases at J; junction bases unmatched: 12. The CDR3 extends over 16 amino acids. The CDR3 DNA reads as TGTGCCAGCTCCCCCTGGACTAGCGGGTCAGGGAACGAGCAGTACTTC. It encodes CASSPWTSGSGNEQYF.

V gene TRBV2 combines with J gene TRBJ2-1; TRBD1 matches 8 bases. CDR1 SNHLY and CDR2 FYNNEI come from the germline V gene. There are 14 residues in the CDR3. With 6 bases clipped from V and 6 bases from J, the junction kept 7 bases outside the gene matches. CDR3 residues: CASSIRDRRNEQFF. The CDR3 coding sequence is TGTGCCAGCAGCATCCGGGACAGGCGCAATGAGCAGTTCTTC.

The chain has TRBV30 and TRBJ2-2, with a tentative D call TRBD2 (5 bases). The CDR3 extends over 14 amino acids. CDR1 and CDR2 from the germline V gene are GTSNPN and SVGIG (reference sequence). The germline V and J ends were trimmed by 1 base and 4 bases, with 10 bases remaining between them. The CDR3 region is CAWSGGSGTGELFF. DNA for the CDR3: TGTGCCTGGAGTGGTGGGAGTGGCACCGGGGAGCTGTTTTTT. Drawing the rest from reference TRBV30 and TRBJ2-2, the complete variable domain is SQTIHQWPATLVQPVGSPLSLECTVEGTSNPNLYWYRQAAGRGLQLLFYSVGIGQISSEVPQNLSASRPQDRQFILSSKKLLLSDSGFYLCAWSGGSGTGELFFGEGSRLTVL.

The gene calls are TRBV30 and TRBJ1-6, with a tentative D call TRBD1 (5 bases). This CDR3 has 13 amino acids. V was trimmed by 0 bases and J by 10 bases, leaving 10 bases between them. The germline V gene encodes CDR1 GTSNPN and CDR2 SVGIG (reference sequence). The CDR3 DNA reads TGTGCCTGGAGTGTACTAAGGGGCTCACCCCTCCACTTT. Protein sequence: CAWSVLRGSPLHF.

The chain is built from TRBV9 and TRBJ2-7; D is ambiguous. The CDR3 spans 16 residues. V shed 3 bases and J shed 0 bases, with 16 bases lying between them. Germline lookup yields CDR1 SGDLS and CDR2 YYNGEE. CDR3 DNA: TGTGCCAGCAGCGCCCTCGCTTGGGCGAGCTCCTACGAGCAGTACTTC. Protein: CASSALAWASSYEQYF. The full variable domain, in which reference TRBV9 and TRBJ2-7 provide the parts outside the CDR3, is DSGVTQTPKHLITATGQRVTLRCSPRSGDLSVYWYQQSLDQGLQFLIQYYNGEERAKGNILERFSAQQFPDLHSELNLSSLELGDSALYFCASSALAWASSYEQYFGPGTRLTVT.

This CDR3 reads CASSFGGRGTDTQYF. The CDR3 bases are TGTGCCAGCAGCTTTGGCGGGAGGGGCACAGATACGCAGTATTTT. The rearrangement joins TRBV7-2 to TRBJ2-3; 9 positions match TRBD2. Looked up from germline, CDR1 is SGHTA and CDR2 is FQGNSA. This CDR3 region has 15 residues. Trimming at V came to 3 bases and at J to 1 base, leaving 2 bases not matched to a gene.

The chain couples TRBV7-9 to TRBJ2-7; the match to TRBD1 covers 7 bases. From germline, CDR1 is SEHNR and CDR2 FQNEAQ (reference sequence). The CDR3 runs 13 residues. V lost 5 bases to trimming and J lost 5 bases; unmatched junction nucleotides: 6. CDR3 amino acids: CASSQTGFHEQYF. The CDR3 region has the DNA TGTGCCAGCAGCCAGACAGGGTTCCACGAGCAGTACTTC.

V and J are TRBV28 and TRBJ1-1, with 12 positions matching TRBD1. Looked up from germline, CDR1 is MDHEN and CDR2 is SYDVKM. This CDR3 has 13 amino acids. The ends lost 6 bases at V and 10 bases at J; junction bases unmatched: 6. The CDR3 region is CASSSGTGGAAFF. CDR3 DNA sequence: TGTGCCAGCAGCTCCGGGACAGGGGGCGCAGCTTTCTTT.

The chain has TRBV7-2 and TRBJ2-2, with TRBD2 matching 8 bases. After removal of 5 bases from V and 6 bases from J, the junction contained 8 bases not matched to a gene. The CDR3 is 15 amino acids. The germline CDR1 and CDR2 sequences are SGHTA and FQGNSA. The CDR3 reads CASSQRGGDAGELFF. For the CDR3, the DNA is TGTGCCAGCAGCCAACGGGGGGGAGACGCCGGGGAGCTGTTTTTT.

The chain couples TRBV27 to TRBJ2-2, with 8 bases that match TRBD2. The V gene's germline CDR1 is MNHEY and CDR2 SMNVEV (reference sequence). This CDR3 has 16 amino acids. The ends lost 8 bases at V and 0 bases at J; junction bases unmatched: 8. CDR3 nucleotides: TGTGCCAGCTCGACCCCGGGACTAGCGAACACCGGGGAGCTGTTTTTT. Its translation: CASSTPGLANTGELFF.